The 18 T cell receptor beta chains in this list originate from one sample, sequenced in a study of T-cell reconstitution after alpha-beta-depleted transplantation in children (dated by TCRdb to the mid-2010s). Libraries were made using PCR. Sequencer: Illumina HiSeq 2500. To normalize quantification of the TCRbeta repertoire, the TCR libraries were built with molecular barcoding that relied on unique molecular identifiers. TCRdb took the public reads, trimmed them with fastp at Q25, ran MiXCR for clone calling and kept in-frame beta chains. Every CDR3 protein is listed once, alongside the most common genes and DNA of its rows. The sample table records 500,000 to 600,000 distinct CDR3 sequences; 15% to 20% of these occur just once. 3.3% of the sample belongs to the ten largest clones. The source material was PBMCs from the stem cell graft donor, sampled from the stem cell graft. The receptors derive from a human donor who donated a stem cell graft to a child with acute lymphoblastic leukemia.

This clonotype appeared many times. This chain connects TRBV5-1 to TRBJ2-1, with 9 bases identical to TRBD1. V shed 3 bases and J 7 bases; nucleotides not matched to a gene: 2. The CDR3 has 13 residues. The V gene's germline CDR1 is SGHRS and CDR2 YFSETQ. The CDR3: CASSSTGGNEQFF. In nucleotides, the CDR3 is TGCGCCAGCAGCTCGACAGGGGGTAATGAGCAGTTCTTC.

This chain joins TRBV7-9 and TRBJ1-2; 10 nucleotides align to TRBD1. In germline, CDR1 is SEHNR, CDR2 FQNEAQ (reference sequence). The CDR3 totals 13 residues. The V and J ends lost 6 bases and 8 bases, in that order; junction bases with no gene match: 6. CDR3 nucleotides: TGTGCCAGCAGGCCTGGACAGGGGGAGGGCTACACCTTC. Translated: CASRPGQGEGYTF.

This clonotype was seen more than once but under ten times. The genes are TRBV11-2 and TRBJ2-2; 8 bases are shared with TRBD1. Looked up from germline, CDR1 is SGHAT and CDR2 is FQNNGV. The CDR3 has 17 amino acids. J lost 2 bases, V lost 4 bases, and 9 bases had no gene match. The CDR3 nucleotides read TGTGCCAGCAGCTCCGGACAGGGCGTGGGAAACACCGGGGAGCTGTTTTTT. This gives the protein CASSSGQGVGNTGELFF.

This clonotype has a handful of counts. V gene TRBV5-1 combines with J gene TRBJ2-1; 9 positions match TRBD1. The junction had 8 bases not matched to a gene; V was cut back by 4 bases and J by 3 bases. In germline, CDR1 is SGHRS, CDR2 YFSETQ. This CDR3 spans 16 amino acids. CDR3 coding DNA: TGCGCCAGCAGCCCGGGACAGGGTCCAGACTACAATGAGCAGTTCTTC. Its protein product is CASSPGQGPDYNEQFF.

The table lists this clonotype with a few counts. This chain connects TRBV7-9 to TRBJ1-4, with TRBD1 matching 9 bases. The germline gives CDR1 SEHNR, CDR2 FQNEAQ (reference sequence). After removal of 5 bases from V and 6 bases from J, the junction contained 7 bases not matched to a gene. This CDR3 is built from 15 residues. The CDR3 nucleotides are TGTGCCAGCAGCCTCCTATGGGACAGGGATGAAAAACTGTTTTTT. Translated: CASSLLWDRDEKLFF. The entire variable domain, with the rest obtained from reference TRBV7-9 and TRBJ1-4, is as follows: DTGVSQNPRHKITKRGQNVTFRCDPISEHNRLYWYRQTLGQGPEFLTYFQNEAQLEKSRLLSDRFSAERPKGSFSTLEIQRTEQGDSAMYLCASSLLWDRDEKLFFGSGTQLSVL.

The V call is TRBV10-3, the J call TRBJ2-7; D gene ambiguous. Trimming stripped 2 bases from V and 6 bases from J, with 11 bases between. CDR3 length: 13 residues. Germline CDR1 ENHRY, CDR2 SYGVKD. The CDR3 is CAISEARKGEQYF. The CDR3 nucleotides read TGTGCCATCAGTGAGGCCAGGAAGGGCGAGCAGTACTTC.

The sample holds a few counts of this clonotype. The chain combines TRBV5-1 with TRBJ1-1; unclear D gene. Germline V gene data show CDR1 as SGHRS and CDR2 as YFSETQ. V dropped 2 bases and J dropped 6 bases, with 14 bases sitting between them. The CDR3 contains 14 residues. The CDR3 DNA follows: TGCGCCAGCAGCTTTGACTTACAGCCGGCTGAAGCTTTCTTT. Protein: CASSFDLQPAEAFF. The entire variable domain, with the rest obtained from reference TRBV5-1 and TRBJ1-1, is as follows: KAGVTQTPRYLIKTRGQQVTLSCSPISGHRSVSWYQQTPGQGLQFLFEYFSETQRNKGNFPGRFSGRQFSNSRSEMNVSTLELGDSALYLCASSFDLQPAEAFFGQGTRLTVV.

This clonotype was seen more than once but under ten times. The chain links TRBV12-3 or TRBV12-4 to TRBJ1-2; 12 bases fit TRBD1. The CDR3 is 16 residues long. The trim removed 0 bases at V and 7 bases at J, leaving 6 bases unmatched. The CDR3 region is CASSLAGQGAAGGYTF. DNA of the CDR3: TGTGCCAGCAGTTTAGCGGGACAGGGGGCCGCGGGTGGCTACACCTTC.

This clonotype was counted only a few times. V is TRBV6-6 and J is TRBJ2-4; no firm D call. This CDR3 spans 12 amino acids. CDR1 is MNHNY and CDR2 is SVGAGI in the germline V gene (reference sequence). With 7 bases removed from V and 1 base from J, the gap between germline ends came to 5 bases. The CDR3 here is CASTAAKNIQYF. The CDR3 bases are TGTGCCAGCACCGCCGCCAAAAACATTCAGTACTTC.

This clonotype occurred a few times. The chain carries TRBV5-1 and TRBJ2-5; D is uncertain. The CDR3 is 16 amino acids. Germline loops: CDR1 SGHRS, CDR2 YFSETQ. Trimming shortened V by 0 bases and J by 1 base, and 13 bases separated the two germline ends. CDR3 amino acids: CASSLVSQVFQETQYF. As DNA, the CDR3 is TGCGCCAGCAGCTTGGTGAGCCAAGTGTTCCAAGAGACCCAGTACTTC.

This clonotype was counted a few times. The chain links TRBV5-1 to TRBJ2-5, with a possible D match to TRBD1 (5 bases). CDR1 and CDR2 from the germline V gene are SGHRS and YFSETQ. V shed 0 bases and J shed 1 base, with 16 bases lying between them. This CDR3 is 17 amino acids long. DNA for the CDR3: TGCGCCAGCAGCTTGGTCCCGAACCTGGGGCCCCAAGAGACCCAGTACTTC. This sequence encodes CASSLVPNLGPQETQYF.

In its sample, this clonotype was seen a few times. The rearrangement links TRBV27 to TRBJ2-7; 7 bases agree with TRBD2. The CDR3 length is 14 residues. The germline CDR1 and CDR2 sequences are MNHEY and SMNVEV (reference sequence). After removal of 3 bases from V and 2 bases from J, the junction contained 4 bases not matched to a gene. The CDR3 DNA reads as TGTGCCAGCAGTTTGCGGGGAGGGACCTACGAGCAGTACTTC. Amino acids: CASSLRGGTYEQYF.

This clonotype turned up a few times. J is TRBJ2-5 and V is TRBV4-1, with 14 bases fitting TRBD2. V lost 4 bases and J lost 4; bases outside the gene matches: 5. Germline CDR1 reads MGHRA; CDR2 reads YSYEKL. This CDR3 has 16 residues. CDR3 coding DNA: TGCGCCAGCAGCCTGATGGGACTAGCGGGAGTAGAGACCCAGTACTTC. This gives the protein CASSLMGLAGVETQYF.

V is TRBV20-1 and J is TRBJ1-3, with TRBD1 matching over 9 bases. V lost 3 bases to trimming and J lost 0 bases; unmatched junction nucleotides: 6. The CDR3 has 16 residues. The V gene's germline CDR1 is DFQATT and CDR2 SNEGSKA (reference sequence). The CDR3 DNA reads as TGCAGTGCTAGGATAACAGGGGGCCGCTCTGGAAACACCATATATTTT. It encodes CSARITGGRSGNTIYF.

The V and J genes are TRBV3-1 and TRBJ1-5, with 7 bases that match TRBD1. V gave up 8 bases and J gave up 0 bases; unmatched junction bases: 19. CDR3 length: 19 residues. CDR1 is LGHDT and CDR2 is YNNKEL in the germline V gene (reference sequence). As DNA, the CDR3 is TGTGCCAGCTGTTTAGAGTTCGGCACGGGACAGTATAGCAATCAGCCCCAGCATTTT. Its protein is CASCLEFGTGQYSNQPQHF.

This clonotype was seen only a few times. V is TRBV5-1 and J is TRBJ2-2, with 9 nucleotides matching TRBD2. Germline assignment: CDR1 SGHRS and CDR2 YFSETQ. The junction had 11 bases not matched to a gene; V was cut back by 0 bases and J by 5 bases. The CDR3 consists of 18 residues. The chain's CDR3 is CASSLEVAGVGRTGELFF. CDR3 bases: TGCGCCAGCAGCTTGGAAGTAGCGGGAGTGGGGAGGACCGGGGAGCTGTTTTTT.

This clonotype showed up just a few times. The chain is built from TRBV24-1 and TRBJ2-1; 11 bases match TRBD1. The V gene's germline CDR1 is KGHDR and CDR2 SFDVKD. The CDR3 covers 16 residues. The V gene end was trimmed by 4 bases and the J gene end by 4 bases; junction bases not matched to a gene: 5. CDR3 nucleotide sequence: TGTGCCACCAGTGACTCGGGGACAGGGGGATACAATGAGCAGTTCTTC. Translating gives CATSDSGTGGYNEQFF.

The CDR3 DNA follows: TGTGCCAGCACCCAAGGGCCAGGGGGTCCTAACTATGGCTACACCTTC. Translated, it gives CASTQGPGGPNYGYTF. This rearrangement joins TRBV9 to TRBJ1-2; 7 bases are shared with TRBD1. Germline loops: CDR1 SGDLS, CDR2 YYNGEE. This CDR3 contains 16 residues. The trim removed 6 bases at V and 0 bases at J, leaving 11 bases unmatched. Filled out from reference TRBV9 and TRBJ1-2, the complete variable domain reads DSGVTQTPKHLITATGQRVTLRCSPRSGDLSVYWYQQSLDQGLQFLIQYYNGEERAKGNILERFSAQQFPDLHSELNLSSLELGDSALYFCASTQGPGGPNYGYTFGSGTRLTVV.